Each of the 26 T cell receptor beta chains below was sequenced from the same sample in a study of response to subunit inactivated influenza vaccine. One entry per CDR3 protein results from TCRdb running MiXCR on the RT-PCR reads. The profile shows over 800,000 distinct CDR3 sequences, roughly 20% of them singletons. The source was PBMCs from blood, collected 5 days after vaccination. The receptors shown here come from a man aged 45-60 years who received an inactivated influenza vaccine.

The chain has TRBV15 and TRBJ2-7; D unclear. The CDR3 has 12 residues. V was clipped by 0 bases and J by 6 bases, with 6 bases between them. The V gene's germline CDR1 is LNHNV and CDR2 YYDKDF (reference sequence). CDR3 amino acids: CATSREVGEQYF. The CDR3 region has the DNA TGTGCCACCAGCAGAGAAGTGGGCGAGCAGTACTTC. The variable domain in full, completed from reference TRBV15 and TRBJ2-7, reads DAMVIQNPRYQVTQFGKPVTLSCSQTLNHNVMYWYQQKSSQAPKLLFHYYDKDFNNEADTPDNFQSRRPNTSFCFLDIRSPGLGDTAMYLCATSREVGEQYFGPGTRLTVT.

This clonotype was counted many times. CDR3 amino acids: CASSFRDRGYEQYF. CDR3 nucleotides: TGTGCCAGCAGCTTCCGGGACAGGGGCTACGAGCAGTACTTC. The chain combines TRBV5-4 with TRBJ2-7; 10 bases align to TRBD1. Losses at the gene ends were 2 bases for V and 3 bases for J; bases not matched to a gene: 2. The CDR3 length is 14 residues. Germline V lookup: CDR1 SGHNT, CDR2 YYREEE (reference sequence).

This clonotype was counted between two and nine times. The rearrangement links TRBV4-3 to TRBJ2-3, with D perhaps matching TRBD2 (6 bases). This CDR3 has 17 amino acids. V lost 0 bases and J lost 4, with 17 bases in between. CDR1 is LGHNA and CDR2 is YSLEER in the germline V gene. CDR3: CASSQDWRGNPPDTQYF. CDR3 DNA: TGCGCCAGCAGCCAAGATTGGCGGGGTAACCCCCCAGATACGCAGTATTTT.

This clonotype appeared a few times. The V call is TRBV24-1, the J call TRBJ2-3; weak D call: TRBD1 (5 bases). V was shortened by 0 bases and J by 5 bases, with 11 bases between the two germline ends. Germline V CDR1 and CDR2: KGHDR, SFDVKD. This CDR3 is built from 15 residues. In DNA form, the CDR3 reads TGTGCCACCAGTGATTTGGCGCAGGGTGGAGATACGCAGTATTTT. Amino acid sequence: CATSDLAQGGDTQYF.

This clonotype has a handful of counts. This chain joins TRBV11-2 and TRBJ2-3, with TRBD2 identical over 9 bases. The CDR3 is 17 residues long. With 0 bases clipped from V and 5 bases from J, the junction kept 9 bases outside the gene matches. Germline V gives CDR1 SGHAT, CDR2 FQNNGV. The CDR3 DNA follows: TGTGCCAGCAGCTTAGACGTGGCGGGAGGGGCGGGAGATACGCAGTATTTT. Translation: CASSLDVAGGAGDTQYF. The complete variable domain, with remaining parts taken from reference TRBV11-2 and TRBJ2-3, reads EAGVAQSPRYKIIEKRQSVAFWCNPISGHATLYWYQQILGQGPKLLIQFQNNGVVDDSQLPKDRFSAERLKGVDSTLKIQPAKLEDSAVYLCASSLDVAGGAGDTQYFGPGTRLTVL.

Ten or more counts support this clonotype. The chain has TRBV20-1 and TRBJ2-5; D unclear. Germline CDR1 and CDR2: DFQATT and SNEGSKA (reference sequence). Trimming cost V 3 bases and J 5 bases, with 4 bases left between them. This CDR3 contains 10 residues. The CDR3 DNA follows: TGCAGTGCTAGTGGGGAGACCCAGTACTTC. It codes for CSASGETQYF.

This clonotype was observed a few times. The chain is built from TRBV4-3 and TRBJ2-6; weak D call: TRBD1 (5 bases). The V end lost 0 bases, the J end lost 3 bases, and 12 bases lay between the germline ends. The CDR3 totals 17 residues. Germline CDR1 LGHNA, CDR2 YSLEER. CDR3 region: CASSQDEAGFGANVLTF. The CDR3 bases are TGCGCCAGCAGCCAAGATGAGGCAGGGTTTGGGGCCAACGTCCTGACTTTC.

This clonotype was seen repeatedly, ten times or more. The CDR3 DNA reads TGCGCCAGCAGCCAAGATGGTCTAGCGGGAGCAGATACGCAGTATTTT. Translating gives CASSQDGLAGADTQYF. The rearrangement uses TRBV4-3 and TRBJ2-3; 10 bases are shared with TRBD2. V was pared by 0 bases and J by 4 bases, with 4 bases of the junction left unmatched. The CDR3 is made up of 16 amino acids. The germline V gene has CDR1 LGHNA and CDR2 YSLEER.

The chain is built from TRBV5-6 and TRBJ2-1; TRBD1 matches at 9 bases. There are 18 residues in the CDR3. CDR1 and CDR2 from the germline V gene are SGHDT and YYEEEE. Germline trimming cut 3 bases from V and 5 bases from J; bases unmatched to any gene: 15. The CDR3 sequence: CASSSTRDRVLGDNEQFF. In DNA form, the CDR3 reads TGTGCCAGCAGCTCGACCCGGGACAGGGTCCTAGGGGACAATGAGCAGTTCTTC.

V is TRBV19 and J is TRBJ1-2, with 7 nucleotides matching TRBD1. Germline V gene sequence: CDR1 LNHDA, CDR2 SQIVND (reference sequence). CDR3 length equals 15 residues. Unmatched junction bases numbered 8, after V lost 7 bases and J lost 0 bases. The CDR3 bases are TGTGCCAGTACCCGGACAGGTTCAGCTAACTATGGCTACACCTTC. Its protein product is CASTRTGSANYGYTF.

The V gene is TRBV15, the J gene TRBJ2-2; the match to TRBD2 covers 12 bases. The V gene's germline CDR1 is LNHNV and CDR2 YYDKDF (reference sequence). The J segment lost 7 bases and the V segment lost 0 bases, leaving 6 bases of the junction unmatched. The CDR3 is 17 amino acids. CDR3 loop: CATSRDPTSGGNGELFF. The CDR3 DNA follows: TGTGCCACCAGCAGAGATCCCACTAGCGGGGGGAACGGGGAGCTGTTTTTT.

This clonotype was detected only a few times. The CDR3 loop reads CSASKGGIDGYTF. CDR3 coding DNA: TGCAGTGCTTCGAAGGGGGGCATCGATGGCTACACCTTC. This chain connects TRBV20-1 to TRBJ1-2, with D possibly matching TRBD1 (6 bases). The germline V gene encodes CDR1 DFQATT and CDR2 SNEGSKA (reference sequence). CDR3 length: 13 residues. V was shortened by 5 bases and J by 6 bases, with 16 bases between the two germline ends.

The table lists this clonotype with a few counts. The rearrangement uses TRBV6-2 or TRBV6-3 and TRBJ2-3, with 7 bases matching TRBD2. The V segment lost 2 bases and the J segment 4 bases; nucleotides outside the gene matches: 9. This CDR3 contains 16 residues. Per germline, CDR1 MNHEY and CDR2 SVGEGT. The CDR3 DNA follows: TGTGCCAGCAGTTACCCCCCTCCGGGAGGATCAGATACGCAGTATTTT. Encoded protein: CASSYPPPGGSDTQYF.

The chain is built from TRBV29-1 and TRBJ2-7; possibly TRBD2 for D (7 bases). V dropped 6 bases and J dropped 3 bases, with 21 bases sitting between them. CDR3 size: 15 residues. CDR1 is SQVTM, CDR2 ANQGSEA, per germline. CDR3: CSVATLGGGYYEQYF. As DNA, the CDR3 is TGCAGCGTCGCTACTCTAGGGGGGGGATACTACGAGCAGTACTTC.

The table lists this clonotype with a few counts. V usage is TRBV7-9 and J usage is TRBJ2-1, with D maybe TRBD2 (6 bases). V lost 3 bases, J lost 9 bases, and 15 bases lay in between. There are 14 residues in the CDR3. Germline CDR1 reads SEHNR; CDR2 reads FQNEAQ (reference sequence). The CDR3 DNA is TGTGCCAGCAGCTTTTTGGGCGCGGGGAGTGAGCAGTTCTTC. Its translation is CASSFLGAGSEQFF.

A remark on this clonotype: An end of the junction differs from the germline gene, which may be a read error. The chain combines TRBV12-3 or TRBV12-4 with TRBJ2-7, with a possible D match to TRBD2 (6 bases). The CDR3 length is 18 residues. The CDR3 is CARSLVVSGADGFYEQYF. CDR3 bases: TGTGCCAGGAGTTTAGTCGTTAGCGGAGCAGACGGATTCTACGAGCAGTACTTC.

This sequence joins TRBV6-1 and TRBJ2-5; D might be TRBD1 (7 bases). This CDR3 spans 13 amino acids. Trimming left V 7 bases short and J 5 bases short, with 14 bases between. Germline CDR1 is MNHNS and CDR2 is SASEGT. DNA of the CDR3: TGTGCCAGCACTACCCCAGGGGGGGAGACCCAGTACTTC. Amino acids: CASTTPGGETQYF.

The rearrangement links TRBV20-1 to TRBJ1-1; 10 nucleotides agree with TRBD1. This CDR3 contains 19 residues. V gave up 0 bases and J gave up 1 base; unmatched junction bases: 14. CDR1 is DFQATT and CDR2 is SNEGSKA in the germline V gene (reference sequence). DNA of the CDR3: TGCAGTGCTAGAGAGAAGGGCCGGGACAGGGGCTTCAGGAACACTGAAGCTTTCTTT. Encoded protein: CSAREKGRDRGFRNTEAFF.

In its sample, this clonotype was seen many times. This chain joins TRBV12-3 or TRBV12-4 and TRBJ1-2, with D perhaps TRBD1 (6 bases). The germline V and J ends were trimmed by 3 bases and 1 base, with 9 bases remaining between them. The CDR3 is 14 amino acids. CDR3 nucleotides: TGTGCCAGCAGTTTGGGCAGGGGTAACTATGGCTACACCTTC. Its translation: CASSLGRGNYGYTF.

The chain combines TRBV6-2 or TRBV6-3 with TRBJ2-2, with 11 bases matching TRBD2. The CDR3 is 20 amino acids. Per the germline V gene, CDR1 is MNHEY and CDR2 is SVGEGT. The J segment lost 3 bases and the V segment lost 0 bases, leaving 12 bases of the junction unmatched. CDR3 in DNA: TGTGCCAGCAGTTACTCGTTCCTAGCGGGGGGCCCAACGGACACCGGGGAGCTGTTTTTT. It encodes CASSYSFLAGGPTDTGELFF.

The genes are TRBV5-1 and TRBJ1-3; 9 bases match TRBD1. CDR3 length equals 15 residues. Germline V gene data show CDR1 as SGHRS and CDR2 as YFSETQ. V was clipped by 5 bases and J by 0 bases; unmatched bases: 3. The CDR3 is CASSGTGTSGNTIYF. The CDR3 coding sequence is TGCGCCAGCAGTGGGACAGGGACCTCTGGAAACACCATATATTTT.

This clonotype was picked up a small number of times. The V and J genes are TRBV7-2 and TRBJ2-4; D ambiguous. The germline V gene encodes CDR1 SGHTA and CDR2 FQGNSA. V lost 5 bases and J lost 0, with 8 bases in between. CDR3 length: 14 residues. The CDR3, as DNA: TGTGCCAGCAGCGGGCCTCTAGCCAAAAACATTCAGTACTTC. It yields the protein CASSGPLAKNIQYF.

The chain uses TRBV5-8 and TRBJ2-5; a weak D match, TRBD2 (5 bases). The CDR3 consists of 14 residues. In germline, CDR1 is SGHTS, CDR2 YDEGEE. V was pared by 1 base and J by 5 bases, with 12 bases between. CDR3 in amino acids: CASSLRRVGETQYF. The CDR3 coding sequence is TGTGCCAGCAGCTTGAGGCGGGTTGGTGAGACCCAGTACTTC.

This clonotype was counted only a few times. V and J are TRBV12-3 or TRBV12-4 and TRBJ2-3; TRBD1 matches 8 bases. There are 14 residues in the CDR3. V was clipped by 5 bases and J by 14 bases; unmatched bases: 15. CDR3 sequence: CASSPRHRDRRGYF. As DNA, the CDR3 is TGTGCCAGCAGTCCCCGACACCGGGACAGGAGGGGGTATTTT.

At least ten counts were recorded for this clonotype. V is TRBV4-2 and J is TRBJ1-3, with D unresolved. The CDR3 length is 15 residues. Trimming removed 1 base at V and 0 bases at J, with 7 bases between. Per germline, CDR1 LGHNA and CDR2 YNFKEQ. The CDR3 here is CASSQGTVSGNTIYF. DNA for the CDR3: TGTGCCAGCAGCCAAGGGACCGTCTCTGGAAACACCATATATTTT.

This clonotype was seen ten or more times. CDR3 in DNA: TGTGCCAGCAGTTACGGGTCTAGCGGAAAATACAATGAGCAGTTCTTC. Translated, it gives CASSYGSSGKYNEQFF. The rearrangement joins TRBV6-5 to TRBJ2-1; 7 bases are shared with TRBD2. V lost 2 bases, J lost 4 bases, and 8 bases stayed unmatched. The germline gives CDR1 MNHEY, CDR2 SVGAGI. CDR3 size: 16 residues.